These T cell receptor beta chains were read from a single sample in a study of blood T cell repertoires in COVID-19. Sequencing was performed with immunoSEQ multiplex PCR; in TCRdb, only in-frame clones are kept and a portion is missing. This table holds under 300,000 clones, about four fifths found once. Sequencing used peripheral blood. All receptors derive from a man aged 25-40 years who had recovered from COVID-19. Each CDR3 is given with its conserved first and last residue. D genes are given only for firm matches. A row's size may be missing; if present it is once, few, many or a size class.

TRBV12-3/TRBV12-4	TRBJ1-1	.	.	TGTGCCAGCAGCTACCGGACAAGTTCCGAAGCTTTCTTT	CASSYRTSSEAFF
TRBV7-2	TRBJ1-5	.	.	TGTGCCAGCAGCTTAGGGGCCAGGAGCAATCAGCCCCAGCATTTT	CASSLGARSNQPQHF
TRBV4-1	TRBJ2-2	TRBD2	.	TGCGCCAGCAGCCACTTAGCGGGGGGTCACACCGGGGAGCTGTTTTTT	CASSHLAGGHTGELFF
TRBV18	TRBJ2-6	TRBD1	.	TGTGCCAGCTCACCACAGGGGGCCAGCTCTGGGGCCAACGTCCTGACTTTC	CASSPQGASSGANVLTF
TRBV19	TRBJ2-3	TRBD2	few	TGTGCCAGTCTTTCGCGGGGGGCAGATACGCAGTATTTT	CASLSRGADTQYF
TRBV7-3	TRBJ2-1	.	.	TGTGCTTTGAAGTTGCCATCGGTCAATGAGCAGTTCTTC	CALKLPSVNEQFF
TRBV29-1	TRBJ2-1	TRBD2	.	TGCAGTACAGCGGGGGCCACCTACAATGAGCAGTTCTTC	CSTAGATYNEQFF
TRBV5-1	TRBJ1-1	.	.	TGCGCCAGCAGCCAAGGGGCCGTGAACACTGAAGCTTTCTTT	CASSQGAVNTEAFF
TRBV2	TRBJ2-7	TRBD1	once	TGTGCCAGCAGACACCCAACAGGGGAAGATCTGAGGGAGCAGTACTTC	CASRHPTGEDLREQYF
TRBV5-3	TRBJ1-2	.	.	TGTGCCAGAACCGGTATAGGGGTATTTGATGGCTACACCTTC	CARTGIGVFDGYTF
TRBV6-2/TRBV6-3	TRBJ1-1	.	once	TGTGCCAGCAGTTACAGGGAGCCGGGGGCTGAAGCTTTCTTT	CASSYREPGAEAFF
TRBV7-9	TRBJ1-2	TRBD1	few	TGTGCCAGCAGCCTCACTACAGGGGTCTATGGCTACACCTTC	CASSLTTGVYGYTF
TRBV6-5	TRBJ2-3	TRBD1	.	TGTGCCAGCACTTCACAGGGGGTGGATACGCAGTATTTT	CASTSQGVDTQYF
TRBV10-2	TRBJ2-3	.	.	TGCGCCAGCAGTGAGGGGGCTCTCCTGTCGGATACGCAGTATTTT	CASSEGALLSDTQYF
TRBV18	TRBJ1-5	.	.	TGTGCCAGCTCACCACCAGGGGGTAGGAATCAGCCCCAGCATTTT	CASSPPGGRNQPQHF
TRBV6-2/TRBV6-3	TRBJ1-6	.	.	TGTGCCAGCAGTTACGGTCACCCAGGAGGATCCTATAATTCACCCCTCCACTTT	CASSYGHPGGSYNSPLHF
TRBV11-1	TRBJ1-1	.	.	TGTGCCAGCAGCTCCCGTGGTCAGGGGAAGAACACTGAAGCTTTCTTT	CASSSRGQGKNTEAFF
TRBV18	TRBJ2-7	TRBD1	.	TGTGCCAGCTCACCAACAGGGGCGCACGAGCAGTACTTC	CASSPTGAHEQYF
TRBV7-9	TRBJ2-3	TRBD2	.	TGTGCCAGCAGGGGGGGGAGGTTCGCCCGCACAGATACGCAGTATTTT	CASRGGRFARTDTQYF